The T cell receptor beta chain described here comes from a study of T cell responses to AZD1222 COVID-19 vaccine. Study-level results: Donors skewed white British and female; clonal diversity was possibly underestimated. Just a handful of people given AZD1222 tested seropositive at baseline. Every sample of the repertoires postdated the peak T cell response.

On this clone itself: Its target is not known.

This CDR3 is 13 amino acids long. CDR1 is SGHAT, CDR2 FQNNGV, per germline. V dropped 0 bases and J dropped 3 bases, with 5 bases sitting between them. The method was immunoSEQ multiplex PCR; TCRdb's version includes in-frame clones alone and lacks a portion of them. Among under 200,000 clones, 92% were seen once, and the ten largest hold about 4%. This TCR came from an adult in good health. This sample comprised peripheral blood, obtained on day 0 of MenACWY control vaccination. The chain couples TRBV11-2 to TRBJ1-1, with no clear D. CDR3 coding DNA: TGTGCCAGCAGCTTAGATAGGGACACTGAAGCTTTCTTT. Translating gives CASSLDRDTEAFF.